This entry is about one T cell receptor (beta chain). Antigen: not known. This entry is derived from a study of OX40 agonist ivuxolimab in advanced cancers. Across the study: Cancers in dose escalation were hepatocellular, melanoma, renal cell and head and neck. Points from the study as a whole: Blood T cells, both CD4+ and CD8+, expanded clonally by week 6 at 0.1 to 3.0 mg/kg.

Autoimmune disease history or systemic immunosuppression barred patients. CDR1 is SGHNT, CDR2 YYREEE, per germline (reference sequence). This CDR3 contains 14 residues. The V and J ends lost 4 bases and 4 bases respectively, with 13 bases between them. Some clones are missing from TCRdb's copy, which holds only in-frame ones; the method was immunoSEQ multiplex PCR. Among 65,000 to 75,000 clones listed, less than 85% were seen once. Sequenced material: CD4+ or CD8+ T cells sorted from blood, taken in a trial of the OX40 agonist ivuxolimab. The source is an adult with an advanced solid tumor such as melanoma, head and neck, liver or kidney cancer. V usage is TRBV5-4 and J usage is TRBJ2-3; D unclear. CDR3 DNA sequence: TGTGCCAGCAGCCCCGTCCCCCGCTCAGATACGCAGTATTTT. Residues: CASSPVPRSDTQYF. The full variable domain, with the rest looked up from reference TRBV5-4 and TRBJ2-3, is ETGVTQSPTHLIKTRGQQVTLRCSSQSGHNTVSWYQQALGQGPQFIFQYYREEENGRGNFPPRFSGLQFPNYSSELNVNALELDDSALYLCASSPVPRSDTQYFGPGTRLTVL.